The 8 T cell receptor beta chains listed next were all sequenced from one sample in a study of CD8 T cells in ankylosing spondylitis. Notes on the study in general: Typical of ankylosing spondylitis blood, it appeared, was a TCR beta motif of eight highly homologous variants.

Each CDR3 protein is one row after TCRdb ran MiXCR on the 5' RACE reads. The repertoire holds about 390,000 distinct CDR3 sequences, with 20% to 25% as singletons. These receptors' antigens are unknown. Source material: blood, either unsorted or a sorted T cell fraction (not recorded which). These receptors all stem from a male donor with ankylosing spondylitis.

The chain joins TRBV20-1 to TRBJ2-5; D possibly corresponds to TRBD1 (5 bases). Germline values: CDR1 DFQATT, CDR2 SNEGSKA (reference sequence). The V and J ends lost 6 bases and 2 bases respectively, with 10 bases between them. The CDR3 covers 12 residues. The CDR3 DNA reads TGCAGTGCCCAGGGCTCTCAAGAGACCCAGTACTTC. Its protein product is CSAQGSQETQYF.

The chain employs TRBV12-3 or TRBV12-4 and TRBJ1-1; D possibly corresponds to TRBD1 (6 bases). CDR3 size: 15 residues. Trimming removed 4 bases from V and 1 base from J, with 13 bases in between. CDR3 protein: CASSWRGGGNTEAFF. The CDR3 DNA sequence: TGTGCCAGCAGTTGGAGAGGGGGAGGGAACACTGAAGCTTTCTTT.

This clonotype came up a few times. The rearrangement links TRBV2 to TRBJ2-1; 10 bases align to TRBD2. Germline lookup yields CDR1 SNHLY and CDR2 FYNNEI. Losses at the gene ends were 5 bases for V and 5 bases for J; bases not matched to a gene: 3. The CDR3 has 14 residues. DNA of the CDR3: TGTGCCAGCAGTCTAGCGGGAGCGAACAATGAGCAGTTCTTC. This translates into CASSLAGANNEQFF. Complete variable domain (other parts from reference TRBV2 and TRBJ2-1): EPEVTQTPSHQVTQMGQEVILRCVPISNHLYFYWYRQILGQKVEFLVSFYNNEISEKSEIFDDQFSVERPDGSNFTLKIRSTKLEDSAMYFCASSLAGANNEQFFGPGTRLTVL.

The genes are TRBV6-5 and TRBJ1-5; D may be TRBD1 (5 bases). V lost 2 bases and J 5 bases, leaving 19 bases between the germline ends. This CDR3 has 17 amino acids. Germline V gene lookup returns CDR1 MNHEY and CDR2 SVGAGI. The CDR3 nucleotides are TGTGCCAGCAGTTACCGGGCCTTGTTCGGGGGACATCAGCCCCAGCATTTT. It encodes CASSYRALFGGHQPQHF.

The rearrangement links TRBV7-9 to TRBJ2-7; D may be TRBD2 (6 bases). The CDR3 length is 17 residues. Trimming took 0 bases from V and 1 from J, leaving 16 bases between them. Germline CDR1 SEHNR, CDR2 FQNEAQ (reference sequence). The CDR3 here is CASSLAGNPAGSYEQYF. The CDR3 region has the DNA TGTGCCAGCAGCTTAGCAGGTAATCCCGCGGGATCCTACGAGCAGTACTTC.

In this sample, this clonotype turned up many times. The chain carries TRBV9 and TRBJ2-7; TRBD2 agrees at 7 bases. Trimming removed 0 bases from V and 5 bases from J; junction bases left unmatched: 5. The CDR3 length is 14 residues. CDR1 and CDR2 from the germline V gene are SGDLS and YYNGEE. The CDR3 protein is CASSVVGGSDEQYF. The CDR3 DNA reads TGTGCCAGCAGCGTAGTGGGCGGGAGCGACGAGCAGTACTTC.

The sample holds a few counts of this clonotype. CDR3 loop: CASSLRGDEARQPQHF. CDR3 DNA: TGTGCCAGCAGTCTTAGGGGGGACGAGGCCCGGCAGCCCCAGCATTTT. This sequence joins TRBV27 and TRBJ1-5; D may be TRBD1 (6 bases). The CDR3 runs to 16 residues. Germline CDR1 and CDR2: MNHEY and SMNVEV (reference sequence). V was shortened by 5 bases and J by 7 bases, with 21 bases between the two germline ends.

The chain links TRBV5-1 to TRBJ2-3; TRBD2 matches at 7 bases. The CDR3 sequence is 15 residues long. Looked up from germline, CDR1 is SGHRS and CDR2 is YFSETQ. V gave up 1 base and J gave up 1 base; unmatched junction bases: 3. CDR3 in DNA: TGCGCCAGCAGCTTGCTAGCGGAAGGCACAGATACGCAGTATTTT. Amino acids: CASSLLAEGTDTQYF.